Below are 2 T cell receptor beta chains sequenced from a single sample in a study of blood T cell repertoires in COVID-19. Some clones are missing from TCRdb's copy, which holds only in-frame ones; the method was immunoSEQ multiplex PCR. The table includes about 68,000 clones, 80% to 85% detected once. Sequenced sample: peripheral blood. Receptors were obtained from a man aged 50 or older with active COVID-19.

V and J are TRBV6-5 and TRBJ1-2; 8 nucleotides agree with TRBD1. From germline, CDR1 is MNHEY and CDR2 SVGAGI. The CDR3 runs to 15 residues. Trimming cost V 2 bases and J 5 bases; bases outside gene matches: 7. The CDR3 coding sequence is TGTGCCAGCAGTTACACGACAGGGGTAGGGTATGGCTACACCTTC. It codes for CASSYTTGVGYGYTF.

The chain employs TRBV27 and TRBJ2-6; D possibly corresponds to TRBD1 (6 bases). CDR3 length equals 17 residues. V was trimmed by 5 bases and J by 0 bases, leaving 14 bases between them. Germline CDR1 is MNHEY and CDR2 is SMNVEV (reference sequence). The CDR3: CASSPRDTRSGANVLTF. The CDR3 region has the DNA TGTGCCAGCAGTCCCAGGGACACCCGCTCTGGGGCCAACGTCCTGACTTTC.